This entry lists 27 T cell receptor beta chains sequenced from one sample in a study of T cell repertoires in cytomegalovirus infection. Their cognate antigens are unknown. TCRdb reanalysed the reads using MiXCR and keeps one entry per CDR3 protein. The profile shows 450,000 to 550,000 distinct CDR3 sequences, approximately 46% of them singletons. Sequenced material: cultured PBMCs, taken from culture after CMV antigen stimulation. All receptors come from a human donor in good health (CMV status not recorded). Some clones in this sample may be carry-over from other donors' samples.

V usage is TRBV7-2 and J usage is TRBJ2-4, with 7 bases aligning to TRBD1. V shed 0 bases, J shed 9 bases, and the junction held 14 bases outside the gene matches. Germline V gives CDR1 SGHTA, CDR2 FQGNSA. This CDR3 comprises 17 residues. The CDR3 nucleotides are TGTGCCAGCAGCTTAGCAGGAGGTCAGGGGGATTTGAGCATTCAGTACTTC. This gives the protein CASSLAGGQGDLSIQYF.

V and J are TRBV7-9 and TRBJ1-1; the D gene is possibly TRBD1 (5 bases). The germline CDR1 and CDR2 sequences are SEHNR and FQNEAQ (reference sequence). This CDR3 region has 13 residues. Trimming took off 5 bases at V and 8 bases at J, with 15 bases between the two ends. CDR3 DNA sequence: TGTGCCAGCAGCCGAGGGGCGGGGACCGAAGCTTTCTTT. Protein: CASSRGAGTEAFF.

This clonotype occurred once. This chain links TRBV5-6 with TRBJ1-3; D remains unclear. There are 14 residues in the CDR3. Germline V gene lookup returns CDR1 SGHDT and CDR2 YYEEEE. V was shortened by 4 bases and J by 2 bases, with 10 bases between the two germline ends. The CDR3 DNA sequence: TGTGCCAGCAGCCCAACTCCAACTGGAAACACCATATATTTT. Translated, it gives CASSPTPTGNTIYF.

This clonotype occurred a few times. This chain connects TRBV6-6 to TRBJ1-1, with D unresolved. The germline CDR1 and CDR2 sequences are MNHNY and SVGAGI (reference sequence). This CDR3 has 12 residues. Trimming took 5 bases from V and 6 from J, leaving 10 bases between them. The CDR3 spells CASSRHGPEAFF. CDR3 DNA: TGTGCCAGCAGTCGACATGGACCTGAAGCTTTCTTT.

The J gene is TRBJ2-7, the V gene TRBV7-2; D ambiguous. Trimming pared 3 bases from V and 1 base from J, leaving 7 bases between. Germline V lookup: CDR1 SGHTA, CDR2 FQGNSA. CDR3 length: 13 amino acids. The CDR3 nucleotides are TGTGCCAGCAGCTTCTTACAGTCCTACGAGCAGTACTTC. Encoded protein: CASSFLQSYEQYF.

This clonotype turned up a few times. The chain joins TRBV7-2 to TRBJ2-7; 8 nucleotides agree with TRBD1. The ends lost 6 bases at V and 4 bases at J; junction bases unmatched: 2. CDR1 SGHTA and CDR2 FQGNSA come from the germline V gene. The CDR3 spans 12 residues. The CDR3 loop reads CASRRTGYEQYF. The CDR3 DNA reads as TGTGCCAGCAGAAGGACAGGGTACGAGCAGTACTTC.

This clonotype was recorded a few times. The chain has TRBV7-2 and TRBJ2-1, with 14 bases that match TRBD2. This CDR3 has 15 residues. With 5 bases clipped from V and 7 bases from J, the junction kept 4 bases outside the gene matches. The V gene's germline CDR1 is SGHTA and CDR2 FQGNSA. DNA for the CDR3: TGTGCCAGCAGCCCGACTAGCGGGGGGGCGAATGAGCAGTTCTTC. Protein sequence: CASSPTSGGANEQFF. The full variable domain, in which reference TRBV7-2 and TRBJ2-1 provide the parts outside the CDR3, is GAGVSQSPSNKVTEKGKDVELRCDPISGHTALYWYRQSLGQGLEFLIYFQGNSAPDKSGLPSDRFSAERTGGSVSTLTIQRTQQEDSAVYLCASSPTSGGANEQFFGPGTRLTVL.

A few counts support this clonotype. This chain connects TRBV7-2 to TRBJ2-5, with 8 nucleotides matching TRBD2. This CDR3 is 15 amino acids long. The ends lost 4 bases at V and 2 bases at J; junction bases unmatched: 6. Germline V CDR1 and CDR2: SGHTA, FQGNSA. This chain's CDR3 is CASSSYSGEQETQYF. CDR3 in DNA: TGTGCCAGCAGCTCATATAGCGGGGAACAAGAGACCCAGTACTTC.

This clonotype was picked up many times. V is TRBV7-2 and J is TRBJ2-7, with 13 bases matching TRBD2. There are 15 residues in the CDR3. Germline V gene data show CDR1 as SGHTA and CDR2 as FQGNSA. J was trimmed by 4 bases and V by 2 bases; bases with no gene match: 2. The CDR3 bases are TGTGCCAGCAGCTTAACTAGCGGGAGGGTTTACGAGCAGTACTTC. Protein sequence: CASSLTSGRVYEQYF. The full variable domain, its missing parts supplied by reference TRBV7-2 and TRBJ2-7, is GAGVSQSPSNKVTEKGKDVELRCDPISGHTALYWYRQSLGQGLEFLIYFQGNSAPDKSGLPSDRFSAERTGGSVSTLTIQRTQQEDSAVYLCASSLTSGRVYEQYFGPGTRLTVT.

This clonotype has only a few counts. The chain carries TRBV7-8 and TRBJ2-1, with no clear D. The CDR3 has 15 residues. The germline V and J ends were trimmed by 5 bases and 8 bases, with 19 bases remaining between them. CDR1 is SGHVS and CDR2 is FQNEAQ in the germline V gene. The CDR3: CASSRRLLSGHEQFF. DNA for the CDR3: TGTGCCAGCAGCCGTAGACTGTTATCGGGCCATGAGCAGTTCTTC. Full variable domain (rest looked up from reference TRBV7-8 and TRBJ2-1): GAGVSQSPRYKVAKRGQDVALRCDPISGHVSLFWYQQALGQGPEFLTYFQNEAQLDKSGLPSDRFFAERPEGSVSTLKIQRTQQEDSAVYLCASSRRLLSGHEQFFGPGTRLTVL.

This clonotype was observed a handful of times. CDR3: CASSSRLGWGEETQYF. The CDR3 bases are TGTGCCAGCAGCAGCAGACTAGGGTGGGGCGAGGAGACCCAGTACTTC. This chain connects TRBV7-2 to TRBJ2-5; tentative D call: TRBD2 (6 bases). Germline CDR1 reads SGHTA; CDR2 reads FQGNSA. The CDR3 runs 16 residues. Trimming left V 5 bases short and J 5 bases short, with 21 bases between.

This clonotype was seen a few times. The chain employs TRBV29-1 and TRBJ1-1, with D unclear. The germline V and J ends were trimmed by 1 base and 0 bases, with 6 bases remaining between them. CDR3 length: 13 residues. Per the germline V gene, CDR1 is SQVTM and CDR2 is ANQGSEA. CDR3 in DNA: TGCAGCGTTGAAGGCAGGCTGAACACTGAAGCTTTCTTT. Translated: CSVEGRLNTEAFF.

This clonotype was observed a handful of times. This CDR3 is CASSSFPGLARQETQYF. CDR3 DNA: TGTGCCAGCAGCTCATTTCCGGGACTAGCGAGACAAGAGACCCAGTACTTC. The V and J genes are TRBV7-9 and TRBJ2-5, with 10 bases lining up with TRBD2. This CDR3 spans 17 amino acids. The junction had 10 bases not matched to a gene; V was cut back by 4 bases and J by 2 bases. Germline CDR1 SEHNR, CDR2 FQNEAQ (reference sequence).

This clonotype was counted ten times or more. V usage is TRBV7-2 and J usage is TRBJ1-2; 7 nucleotides match TRBD1. The trim removed 3 bases at V and 4 bases at J, leaving 2 bases unmatched. Germline CDR1 reads SGHTA; CDR2 reads FQGNSA. The CDR3 totals 13 residues. The CDR3 spells CASSFGTVYGYTF. For the CDR3, the DNA is TGTGCCAGCAGCTTCGGGACAGTCTATGGCTACACCTTC.

The chain couples TRBV7-2 to TRBJ2-5, with 7 bases identical to TRBD2. This CDR3 spans 15 amino acids. With V trimmed by 3 bases and J by 0 bases, 4 bases remained unmatched. CDR1 and CDR2 from the germline V gene are SGHTA and FQGNSA. The CDR3 sequence is CASSLTSRYQETQYF. The CDR3 nucleotides are TGTGCCAGCAGCTTGACTAGCCGGTACCAAGAGACCCAGTACTTC.

V gene TRBV6-6 combines with J gene TRBJ1-4; the D gene is possibly TRBD1 (6 bases). Trimming removed 7 bases from V and 0 bases from J, with 15 bases in between. Germline CDR1 reads MNHNY; CDR2 reads SVGAGI (reference sequence). The CDR3 has 16 residues. CDR3 residues: CASIWTETTTNEKLFF. As DNA, the CDR3 is TGTGCCAGCATTTGGACAGAAACTACAACTAATGAAAAACTGTTTTTT.

CDR3 residues: CASSPATSGRRYEQYF. CDR3 nucleotide sequence: TGTGCCAGCAGCCCAGCGACTAGCGGGAGGCGGTACGAGCAGTACTTC. The chain joins TRBV14 to TRBJ2-7; 13 nucleotides match TRBD2. With V trimmed by 4 bases and J by 4 bases, 7 bases remained unmatched. The CDR3 loop spans 16 amino acids. Germline lookup yields CDR1 SGHDN and CDR2 FVKESK.

This clonotype showed up just a few times. This rearrangement joins TRBV27 to TRBJ2-5; either TRBD1 or TRBD2 may supply D (5 bases each). The CDR3 runs 14 residues. Germline values: CDR1 MNHEY, CDR2 SMNVEV (reference sequence). Trimming removed 8 bases at V and 0 bases at J, with 13 bases between. CDR3 DNA sequence: TGTGCCAGCGGGACCCGCCGAAACCAAGAGACCCAGTACTTC. This codes for CASGTRRNQETQYF.

This clonotype was picked up a small number of times. The rearrangement joins TRBV4-1 to TRBJ1-1; D is possibly TRBD1 (5 bases). Looked up from germline, CDR1 is MGHRA and CDR2 is YSYEKL. The V end was cut by 1 base, the J end by 3 bases, with 12 bases between. The CDR3 runs to 15 residues. Here the CDR3 DNA reads TGCGCCAGCAGCCAAGGTAAGGGGTTGGACACTGAAGCTTTCTTT. Translating it yields CASSQGKGLDTEAFF.

The sample holds a few counts of this clonotype. The chain recombines TRBV4-1 with TRBJ2-1, with 7 bases matching TRBD1. The V gene's germline CDR1 is MGHRA and CDR2 YSYEKL. The CDR3 is 17 residues long. The ends lost 1 base at V and 4 bases at J; junction bases unmatched: 10. The CDR3 sequence is CASSQGADRDIYNEQFF. In DNA form, the CDR3 reads TGCGCCAGCAGCCAAGGGGCCGACAGGGATATATACAATGAGCAGTTCTTC.

This clonotype occurred a few times. The CDR3 coding sequence is TGTGCCAGCAGGCCCGGGACAACTCTCTACAATGAGCAGTTCTTC. Amino acids: CASRPGTTLYNEQFF. The V call is TRBV6-2 or TRBV6-3, the J call TRBJ2-1, with TRBD1 as a possible D gene (6 bases). CDR3 size: 15 residues. With 6 bases removed from V and 3 bases from J, the gap between germline ends came to 15 bases. Germline lookup yields CDR1 MNHEY and CDR2 SVGEGT.

This clonotype was counted many times. V is TRBV7-2 and J is TRBJ2-1, with D possibly TRBD2 on 5 matching bases. Germline assignment: CDR1 SGHTA and CDR2 FQGNSA. The CDR3 consists of 19 residues. V lost 6 bases to trimming and J lost 1 base, with 25 bases between them. The CDR3 nucleotides are TGTGCCAGCAGAGCCCGGGGAAGCGGCAAACCGGGTTCCTACAATGAGCAGTTCTTC. This encodes CASRARGSGKPGSYNEQFF.

This clonotype was seen only a few times. The rearrangement joins TRBV12-3 or TRBV12-4 to TRBJ2-3, with 8 bases matching TRBD2. The CDR3 is made up of 12 amino acids. Trimming at V came to 7 bases and at J to 5 bases, leaving 2 bases not matched to a gene. This CDR3 reads CASIGRGDTQYF. In DNA form, the CDR3 reads TGTGCCAGCATCGGGAGGGGAGATACGCAGTATTTT.

This clonotype was recorded a few times. The chain employs TRBV7-2 and TRBJ2-1; 9 nucleotides align to TRBD2. Germline V gene lookup returns CDR1 SGHTA and CDR2 FQGNSA. CDR3 length equals 20 residues. Trimming cost V 5 bases and J 7 bases; bases outside gene matches: 24. The CDR3 loop reads CASSQRQGWVAGVGGNEQFF. The CDR3 bases are TGTGCCAGCAGCCAACGACAGGGTTGGGTAGCGGGAGTTGGGGGGAATGAGCAGTTCTTC.

The J gene is TRBJ2-5, the V gene TRBV7-8; 8 nucleotides line up with TRBD2. The CDR3 runs 15 residues. J gave up 4 bases and V 3 bases, and 7 bases lay outside the gene matches. Germline V gene lookup returns CDR1 SGHVS and CDR2 FQNEAQ. CDR3 sequence reads: CASSFSRLARETQYF. The CDR3 nucleotides are TGTGCCAGCAGCTTTTCCCGACTAGCGAGAGAGACCCAGTACTTC.

This sequence joins TRBV7-2 and TRBJ1-2, with 8 bases lining up with TRBD1. Trimming removed 5 bases from V and 2 bases from J; junction bases left unmatched: 4. The CDR3 runs 14 residues. Germline CDR1 reads SGHTA; CDR2 reads FQGNSA. The CDR3 region is CASSKRQGNYGYTF. The CDR3 bases are TGTGCCAGCAGCAAGCGACAGGGGAACTATGGCTACACCTTC.

The chain couples TRBV7-2 to TRBJ1-1; D possibly corresponds to TRBD1 (5 bases). The V gene lost 5 bases and the J gene lost 5 bases, with 15 bases spanning the gap. This CDR3 spans 14 amino acids. CDR1 is SGHTA, CDR2 FQGNSA, per germline. The CDR3 DNA reads as TGTGCCAGCAGCCTTAGGTCGGGGGAGACTGAAGCTTTCTTT. This sequence encodes CASSLRSGETEAFF.